Listed below are T cell receptor beta chains from one sample, sequenced in a study of CD8+CD57+ T cells in acquired aplastic anemia. TCRdb fed the reads into MiXCR, producing one record per CDR3 protein. The sample includes under 350,000 distinct CDR3 sequences, about three fifths of them seen just once. Sequencing input: sorted CD4+, CD8+, or CD8+CD57+ T cells (not recorded which) from PBMCs. These receptors were taken from a human donor with aplastic anemia. Both conserved end residues are part of each CDR3. The D gene is left open where the match is weak. Clone size is shown for a subset of rows, as once, few, many or a class of expanded clone.

clone size	D gene	V gene	J gene	CDR3 DNA	CDR3 protein
few	TRBD2	TRBV9	TRBJ2-3	TGTGCCAGCAGCGTAGACGGGGGGGCTACAGATACGCAGTATTTT	CASSVDGGATDTQYF
.	.	TRBV7-3	TRBJ1-1	TGTGCCAGCAGCCCGACACCGCGGGACACTGAAGCTTTCTTT	CASSPTPRDTEAFF
.	.	TRBV4-3	TRBJ2-2	TGCGCCAGCAGCCAAGCCACTGGAGGGTCCGGGGAGCTGTTTTTT	CASSQATGGSGELFF
.	TRBD2	TRBV5-8	TRBJ2-3	TGTGCCAGCAGCTTAGTCGGGACTAGCGGTTCTAGCACAGATACGCAGTATTTT	CASSLVGTSGSSTDTQYF
.	.	TRBV19	TRBJ2-3	TGTGCCAGTAGTACACAGAGGTTCACAGATACGCAGTATTTT	CASSTQRFTDTQYF
many	.	TRBV5-5	TRBJ2-1	TGTGCCAGCAGTTTAGCACCTCGAGGGAATGAGCAGTTCTTC	CASSLAPRGNEQFF
.	.	TRBV18	TRBJ1-2	TGTGCCAGCTCACCACGGGCAGGGATAAACTATGGCTACACCTTC	CASSPRAGINYGYTF
.	TRBD2	TRBV24-1	TRBJ2-5	TGTGCCACCAGTGATTCCCAAGGACTAGCGGGACTAAAGACCCAGTACTTC	CATSDSQGLAGLKTQYF
.	TRBD2	TRBV7-6	TRBJ2-5	TGTGCCAGCAGCTCCCTGGGACTAGCGAACCAAGAGACCCAGTACTTC	CASSSLGLANQETQYF
once	.	TRBV5-1	TRBJ2-5	TGCGCCAGCAGCTTGTACGCCATACCGTCGGAGACCCAGTACTTC	CASSLYAIPSETQYF
.	.	TRBV20-1	TRBJ2-1	TGCAGTGCTAGGCGGTCGACTAGAGGCTACAATGAGCAGTTCTTC	CSARRSTRGYNEQFF
many	.	TRBV6-5	TRBJ1-6	TGTGCCAGCAGTTACCTCCTGTCGGGGGATTCACCCCTCCACTTT	CASSYLLSGDSPLHF
.	TRBD1	TRBV2	TRBJ2-6	TGTGCCAGCAGTGCCCGGACAGGGCAGTTAAGTAGCTCTGGGGCCAACGTCCTGACTTTC	CASSARTGQLSSSGANVLTF
.	.	TRBV7-3	TRBJ2-7	TGTGCCAGCAGCGTTGGACAACTCTACGAGCAGTACTTC	CASSVGQLYEQYF
many	TRBD2	TRBV5-8	TRBJ2-1	TGTGCCAGCAGCTTGGGGACTAGCGGGATCGATGAGCAGTTCTTC	CASSLGTSGIDEQFF